These T cell receptor beta chains were read from a single sample in a study of T cell repertoires in cytomegalovirus infection. The antigens these receptors bind are not known. From the reads, TCRdb called clonotypes with MiXCR, one entry per CDR3 protein. Altogether around 900,000 distinct CDR3 sequences are present, roughly 31% being singletons, with the ten largest covering more than 13%. The material sequenced was cultured CD8+ T cells from PBMCs, taken from culture after CMV antigen stimulation. The receptors were sampled from a human donor in good health (CMV status not recorded). Some clones in this sample may be carry-over from other donors' samples. The CDR3 runs from the conserved cysteine through the conserved F or W. A D gene is named only where the DNA matches it firmly. The size entry is marked missing in some rows and otherwise reads once, few, many or a size class.

v_call	clone_size	d_call	j_call	cdr3_aa	cdr3_nt
TRBV7-6	many	TRBD1	TRBJ2-2	CASSFRPGTGNTGELFF	TGTGCCAGCAGCTTTCGTCCCGGGACAGGGAACACCGGGGAGCTGTTTTTT
TRBV7-8	.	.	TRBJ2-5	CASSLPLGLLETQYF	TGTGCCAGCAGCTTACCTTTGGGGCTATTAGAGACCCAGTACTTC
TRBV25-1	.	TRBD1	TRBJ1-1	CASTPVYPQGVNTEAFF	TGTGCCAGCACCCCCGTATATCCACAGGGGGTGAACACTGAAGCTTTCTTT
TRBV15	.	.	TRBJ1-1	CATSRDFPPEAFF	TGTGCCACCAGCAGAGATTTCCCCCCTGAAGCTTTCTTT
TRBV12-3/TRBV12-4	many	TRBD2	TRBJ2-1	CASSLAYTSGDEQFF	TGTGCCAGCAGTTTAGCGTATACTAGCGGGGATGAGCAGTTCTTC
TRBV27	.	.	TRBJ1-6	CASSSGTVDSPLHF	TGTGCCAGCAGTTCAGGGACGGTTGATTCACCCCTCCACTTT
TRBV19	few	.	TRBJ1-1	CASSIDSGSGEAFF	TGTGCCAGTAGTATAGATAGTGGCAGTGGGGAAGCTTTCTTT
TRBV25-1	few	.	TRBJ1-1	CASSDGENTEAFF	TGTGCCAGCAGTGATGGGGAGAACACTGAAGCTTTCTTT
TRBV27	few	.	TRBJ2-5	CASSSYQQETQYF	TGTGCCAGCAGTTCCTACCAACAAGAGACCCAGTACTTC
TRBV7-3	few	TRBD1	TRBJ1-1	CASSIRQGGDTEAFF	TGTGCCAGCAGCATCAGACAGGGGGGGGACACTGAAGCTTTCTTT
TRBV6-2/TRBV6-3	.	.	TRBJ2-2	CASRQDYPGTGELFF	TGTGCCAGCAGACAGGACTACCCGGGGACCGGGGAGCTGTTTTTT
TRBV9	.	TRBD1	TRBJ1-2	CASSVRQGAYGYTF	TGTGCCAGCAGCGTTAGACAGGGGGCCTATGGCTACACCTTC
TRBV5-1	once	.	TRBJ2-7	CASSLDRVSVNEQYF	TGCGCCAGCAGCTTGGATAGGGTGTCGGTTAACGAGCAGTACTTC
TRBV5-1	.	TRBD1	TRBJ1-2	CASSGPGTGDYGYTF	TGCGCCAGCAGCGGTCCCGGGACAGGAGACTATGGCTACACCTTC
TRBV7-6	.	.	TRBJ2-3	CASSPRQGNTDTQYF	TGTGCCAGCAGCCCGAGGCAGGGCAACACAGATACGCAGTATTTT
TRBV27	few	.	TRBJ2-1	CASSLKDTTYNEQFF	TGTGCCAGCAGTTTAAAGGACACCACCTACAATGAGCAGTTCTTC
TRBV7-9	few	.	TRBJ1-6	CASTENNSPLHF	TGTGCCAGCACCGAAAATAATTCACCCCTCCACTTT
TRBV6-6	.	TRBD1	TRBJ2-7	CASGPWTGNEQYF	TGTGCCAGCGGCCCGTGGACAGGGAACGAGCAGTACTTC
TRBV11-3	many	TRBD2	TRBJ2-2	CASSAGTSGDTGELFF	TGTGCCAGCAGCGCCGGGACTAGCGGGGACACCGGGGAGCTGTTTTTT
TRBV27	.	TRBD2	TRBJ2-7	CASSFLGTSGTQGEQYF	TGTGCCAGCAGTTTCCTCGGGACTAGCGGGACCCAAGGGGAGCAGTACTTC
TRBV5-6	.	.	TRBJ2-7	CASSASTGPYEQYF	TGTGCCAGCAGCGCTTCTACAGGGCCCTACGAGCAGTACTTC
TRBV6-2/TRBV6-3	.	.	TRBJ2-5	CASNSQLETQYF	TGTGCCAGCAACTCACAACTAGAGACCCAGTACTTC
TRBV7-9	.	.	TRBJ1-1	CASQDGSRGAFF	TGTGCCTCTCAGGACGGGTCACGCGGAGCTTTCTTT
TRBV19	once	.	TRBJ1-4	CASTTRELNEKLFF	TGTGCCAGTACTACCAGAGAACTTAACGAAAAACTGTTTTTT
TRBV13	few	.	TRBJ1-2	CASSPRGGGSSNYGYTF	TGTGCCAGCAGCCCCCGAGGAGGAGGGTCATCTAACTATGGCTACACCTTC
TRBV6-5	.	.	TRBJ2-3	CASSYRQIEYF	TGTGCCAGCAGCTACCGACAGATAGAGTATTTT
TRBV6-1	few	.	TRBJ1-1	CASSEPANTEAFF	TGTGCCAGCAGTGAACCAGCGAACACTGAAGCTTTCTTT
TRBV7-9	.	.	TRBJ1-6	CASSPSGRTPLHF	TGTGCCAGCAGCCCTTCCGGGAGGACACCCCTCCACTTT
TRBV20-1	.	TRBD2	TRBJ2-3	CSASDLTSGGTDTQYF	TGCAGTGCTAGTGATCTGACTAGCGGGGGCACAGATACGCAGTATTTT
TRBV6-1	.	.	TRBJ2-1	CASSSPGEANEQFF	TGTGCCAGCAGTTCACCGGGGGAGGCGAATGAGCAGTTCTTC
TRBV7-9	.	.	TRBJ1-5	CASRSGNSNQPQHF	TGTGCCAGCAGGTCAGGTAATAGCAATCAGCCCCAGCATTTT
TRBV28	.	TRBD1	TRBJ2-5	CASSSVTGEETQYF	TGTGCCAGCAGTTCGGTGACAGGGGAAGAGACCCAGTACTTC
TRBV10-3	.	TRBD1	TRBJ1-2	CAINGQGSYGYTF	TGTGCCATCAACGGACAGGGTTCGTATGGCTACACCTTC
TRBV7-9	many	.	TRBJ1-1	CASSLAANTEAFF	TGTGCCAGCAGCTTGGCGGCGAACACTGAAGCTTTCTTT
TRBV7-9	many	.	TRBJ2-7	CASSPGPPDRYEQYF	TGTGCCAGCAGCCCGGGGCCGCCAGACCGCTACGAGCAGTACTTC
TRBV5-5	.	.	TRBJ2-7	CASSFRDNFYEQYF	TGTGCCAGCAGCTTCCGGGACAATTTCTACGAGCAGTACTTC
TRBV10-3	.	.	TRBJ1-5	CATRGSNSNQPQHF	TGTGCCACCCGGGGCAGTAATAGCAATCAGCCCCAGCATTTT
TRBV6-1	.	.	TRBJ2-7	CPARGYEQYF	TGTCCCGCACGGGGCTACGAGCAGTACTTC
TRBV19	.	.	TRBJ2-1	CASSGFGRWDEQFF	TGTGCCAGTTCTGGGTTCGGAAGGTGGGATGAGCAGTTCTTC
TRBV4-1	.	.	TRBJ2-2	CASSQWDKFTGELFF	TGCGCCAGCAGCCAGTGGGACAAATTCACCGGGGAGCTGTTTTTT
TRBV27	.	TRBD1	TRBJ1-6	CASSPSPQGGYNSPLHF	TGTGCCAGCAGCCCAAGCCCACAGGGGGGCTATAATTCACCCCTCCACTTT
TRBV6-8	few	TRBD1	TRBJ2-7	CASSYSGGTGPTYEQYF	TGTGCCAGCAGTTACTCGGGGGGGACAGGGCCTACCTACGAGCAGTACTTC
TRBV5-6	few	.	TRBJ2-2	CASSLNRAIGELFF	TGTGCCAGCAGCTTGAACAGGGCAATCGGGGAGCTGTTTTTT
TRBV2	.	TRBD2	TRBJ2-5	CASKELADTQETQYF	TGTGCCAGCAAGGAGCTAGCGGACACCCAAGAGACCCAGTACTTC
TRBV27	.	TRBD1	TRBJ1-2	CASSLRTGGHYGYTF	TGTGCCAGCAGTTTACGGACAGGGGGTCACTATGGCTACACCTTC
TRBV12-3/TRBV12-4	many	.	TRBJ2-5	CASSFIGAEETQYF	TGTGCCAGCAGTTTTATAGGGGCGGAAGAGACCCAGTACTTC
TRBV27	.	.	TRBJ2-1	CASRAGLGGGEQFF	TGTGCCAGCAGGGCAGGTTTGGGAGGCGGTGAGCAGTTCTTC
TRBV20-1	.	TRBD1	TRBJ2-3	CSASGWTGIRSADTQYF	TGCAGTGCTAGTGGCTGGACAGGGATTCGTAGTGCAGATACGCAGTATTTT
TRBV6-1	.	.	TRBJ1-2	CASREDTGPNYGYTF	TGTGCCAGCAGGGAGGATACAGGCCCTAACTATGGCTACACCTTC
TRBV5-1	.	TRBD2	TRBJ2-5	CASSRTRSLEETQYF	TGCGCCAGCAGCCGGACTAGATCTCTTGAAGAGACCCAGTACTTC
TRBV20-1	.	.	TRBJ2-1	CSVSDYEQFF	TGCAGTGTTTCGGATTATGAGCAGTTCTTC
TRBV5-6	few	TRBD1	TRBJ2-1	CASSPLTDPGGLDEQFF	TGTGCCAGCAGCCCCCTTACCGACCCAGGGGGCCTCGATGAGCAGTTCTTC
TRBV9	.	.	TRBJ1-3	CASSVEGDGNTIYF	TGTGCCAGCAGCGTAGAGGGGGATGGAAACACCATATATTTT
TRBV7-8	.	.	TRBJ1-1	CASSLGGHFEAFF	TGTGCCAGCAGCTTGGGAGGACACTTTGAAGCTTTCTTT
TRBV6-2/TRBV6-3	.	.	TRBJ1-4	CASSPGPATNEKLFF	TGTGCCAGCAGCCCAGGACCTGCAACTAATGAAAAACTGTTTTTT
TRBV27	few	TRBD2	TRBJ2-1	CASSSPGLAGGSYNEQFF	TGTGCCAGCAGTTCACCGGGACTAGCGGGGGGGTCCTACAATGAGCAGTTCTTC